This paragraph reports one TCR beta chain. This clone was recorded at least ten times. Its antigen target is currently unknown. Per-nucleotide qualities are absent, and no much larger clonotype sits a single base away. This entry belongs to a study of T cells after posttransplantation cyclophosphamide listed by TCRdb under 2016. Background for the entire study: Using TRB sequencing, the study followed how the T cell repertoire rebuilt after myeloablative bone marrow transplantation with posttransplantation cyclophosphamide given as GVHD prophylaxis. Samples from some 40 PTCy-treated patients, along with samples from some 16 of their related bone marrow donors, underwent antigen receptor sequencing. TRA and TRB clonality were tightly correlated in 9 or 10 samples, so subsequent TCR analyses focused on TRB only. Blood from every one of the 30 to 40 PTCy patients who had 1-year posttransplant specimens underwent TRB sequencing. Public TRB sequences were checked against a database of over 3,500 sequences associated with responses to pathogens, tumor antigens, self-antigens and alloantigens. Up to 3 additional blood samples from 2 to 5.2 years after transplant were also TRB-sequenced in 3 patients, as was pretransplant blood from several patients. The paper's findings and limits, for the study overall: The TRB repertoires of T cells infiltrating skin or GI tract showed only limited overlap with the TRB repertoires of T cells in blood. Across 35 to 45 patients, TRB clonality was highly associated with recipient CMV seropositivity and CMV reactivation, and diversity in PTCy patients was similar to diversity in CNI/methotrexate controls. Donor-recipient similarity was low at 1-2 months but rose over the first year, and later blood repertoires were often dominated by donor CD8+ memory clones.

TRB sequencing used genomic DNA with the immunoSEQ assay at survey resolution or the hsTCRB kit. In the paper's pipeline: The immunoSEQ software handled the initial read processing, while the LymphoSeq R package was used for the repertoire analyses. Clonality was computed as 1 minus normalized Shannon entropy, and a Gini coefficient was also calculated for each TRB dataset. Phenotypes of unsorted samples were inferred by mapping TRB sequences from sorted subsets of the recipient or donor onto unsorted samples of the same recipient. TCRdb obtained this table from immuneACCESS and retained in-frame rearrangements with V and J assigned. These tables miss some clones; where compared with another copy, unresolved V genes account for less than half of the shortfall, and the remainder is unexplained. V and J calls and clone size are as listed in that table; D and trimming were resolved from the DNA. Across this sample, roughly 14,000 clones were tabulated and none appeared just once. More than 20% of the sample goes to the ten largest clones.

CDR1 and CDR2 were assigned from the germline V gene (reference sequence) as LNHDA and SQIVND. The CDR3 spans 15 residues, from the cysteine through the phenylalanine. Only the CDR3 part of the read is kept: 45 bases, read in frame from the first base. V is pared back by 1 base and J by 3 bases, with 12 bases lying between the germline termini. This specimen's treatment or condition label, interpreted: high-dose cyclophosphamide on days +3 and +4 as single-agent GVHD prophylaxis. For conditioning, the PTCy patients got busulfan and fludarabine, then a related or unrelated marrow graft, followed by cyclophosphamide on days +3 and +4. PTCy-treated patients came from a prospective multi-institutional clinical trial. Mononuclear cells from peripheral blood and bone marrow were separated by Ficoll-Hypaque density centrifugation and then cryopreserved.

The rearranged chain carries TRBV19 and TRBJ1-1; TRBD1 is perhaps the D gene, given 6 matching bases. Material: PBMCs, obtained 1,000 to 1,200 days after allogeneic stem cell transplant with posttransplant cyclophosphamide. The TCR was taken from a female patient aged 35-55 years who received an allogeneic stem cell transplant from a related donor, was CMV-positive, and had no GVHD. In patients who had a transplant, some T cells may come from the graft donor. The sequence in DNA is TGTGCCAGTAGTATAGTAACAGGGTGGCACACTGAAGCTTTCTTT. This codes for CASSIVTGWHTEAFF.